The clone carrying this T cell receptor (beta chain) showed up just once. This sample was taken from a study of control samples from healthy donors and cancer patients. Method: immunoSEQ multiplex PCR; TCRdb's copy keeps in-frame clones and lacks some. The sample includes under 150,000 clones, about 95% of them seen just once. This CDR3 has 14 residues. In germline, CDR1 is SGHTA, CDR2 FQGNSA. The V end was cut by 3 bases, the J end by 0 bases, with 8 bases between. Sequenced sample: blood. The receptor was isolated from a man aged 25 to 40 in good health. This chain connects TRBV7-2 to TRBJ1-1, with D perhaps TRBD1 (5 bases). CDR3 in DNA: TGTGCCAGCAGCTTTGGGACGGTGAACACTGAAGCTTTCTTT. It is translated as CASSFGTVNTEAFF.